This entry features one T cell receptor (beta chain) sequence. Germline values: CDR1 SGHDT, CDR2 YYEEEE. Trimming pared 1 base from V and 1 base from J, leaving 14 bases between. The CDR3 extends over 16 amino acids. This sample was taken from a study of control samples from healthy donors and cancer patients. Assay: immunoSEQ multiplex PCR; the TCRdb copy retains only in-frame clones and omits some. The profile shows 70,000 to 80,000 clones, about 90% of them singletons. The sample was blood. The receptor was derived from a woman aged 45-59 years in good health. This chain links TRBV5-6 with TRBJ1-2; no reliable D call. Written as DNA, the CDR3 is TGTGCCAGCAGCTTGACGAAGGCAGTCGATAACTATGGCTACACCTTC. Protein product: CASSLTKAVDNYGYTF.